These 9 T cell receptor beta chains originate from one sample sequenced in a study of cytomegalovirus exposure and HLA in healthy donors. With 60 Vbeta and 13 Jbeta primers, the PCR was carried out. The table came from immunoSEQ multiplex PCR; TCRdb's copy has only in-frame clones and leaves some out. Of 110,000 to 150,000 clones listed, about 80% are singletons. The sequenced sample was PBMCs. These receptors came from a male donor in good health and CMV-seronegative.

The V gene is TRBV29-1, the J gene TRBJ2-7, with a weak D call TRBD1 (6 bases). Trimming took 6 bases from V and 4 from J, leaving 22 bases between them. The CDR3 spans 15 residues. The V gene's germline CDR1 is SQVTM and CDR2 ANQGSEA. The chain's CDR3 is CSVLIGAGAMYEQYF. The CDR3 nucleotides are TGCAGCGTGCTTATTGGGGCAGGGGCTATGTACGAGCAGTACTTC.

In regard to this clone: The junction does not match germline at one end; this may be a read error. V and J are TRBV7-9 and TRBJ2-2, with D tentatively TRBD1 (6 bases). Germline V gene sequence: CDR1 SEHNR, CDR2 FQNEAQ (reference sequence). There are 15 residues in the CDR3. The CDR3 DNA reads TGTTCCAGCAGCACCTGGACAGCGAACACCGGGGAGCTGTTTTTT. As protein: CSSSTWTANTGELFF.

V and J are TRBV30 and TRBJ1-1; TRBD1 matches at 8 bases. V was clipped by 5 bases and J by 4 bases; unmatched bases: 3. The V gene's germline CDR1 is GTSNPN and CDR2 SVGIG (reference sequence). The CDR3 is 12 residues long. This CDR3 reads CAWQGAATEAFF. CDR3 DNA: TGTGCCTGGCAGGGGGCGGCCACTGAAGCTTTCTTT.

This rearrangement joins TRBV18 to TRBJ1-5, with D perhaps TRBD1 (6 bases). Per germline, CDR1 KGHSH and CDR2 LQKENI. The CDR3 is made up of 15 amino acids. V was shortened by 5 bases and J by 7 bases, with 18 bases between the two germline ends. The CDR3 sequence: CASSTGVQGYQPQHF. The CDR3 nucleotides are TGTGCCAGCTCAACAGGCGTTCAGGGGTACCAGCCCCAGCATTTT. Full variable domain (missing parts from reference TRBV18 and TRBJ1-5): NAGVMQNPRHLVRRRGQEARLRCSPMKGHSHVYWYRQLPEEGLKFMVYLQKENIIDESGMPKERFSAEFPKEGPSILRIQQVVRGDSAAYFCASSTGVQGYQPQHFGDGTRLSIL.

In this sample, this clone turned up once. The V and J genes are TRBV6-6 and TRBJ2-2, with D perhaps TRBD1 (5 bases). The CDR3 has 13 amino acids. V was pared by 7 bases and J by 7 bases, with 13 bases between. Germline CDR1 reads MNHNY; CDR2 reads SVGAGI (reference sequence). The CDR3: CASTNRSGGELFF. CDR3 in DNA: TGTGCCAGCACTAACAGGTCGGGCGGGGAGCTGTTTTTT.

The V and J genes are TRBV19 and TRBJ1-2; the match to TRBD1 covers 9 bases. The J segment lost 2 bases and the V segment lost 6 bases, leaving 10 bases of the junction unmatched. CDR1 is LNHDA and CDR2 is SQIVND in the germline V gene (reference sequence). This CDR3 is built from 16 residues. The CDR3 region has the DNA TGTGCCAGTAGCGGGGGACAGGGTGCGAGGAACTATGGCTACACCTTC. It yields the protein CASSGGQGARNYGYTF.

The rearrangement links TRBV6-5 to TRBJ2-7; D call uncertain. This CDR3 comprises 15 residues. V was pared by 7 bases and J by 5 bases, with 21 bases between. Germline V gives CDR1 MNHEY, CDR2 SVGAGI. CDR3 in DNA: TGTGCCAGCATGATATCCTCGACTCGAAGCGACGAGCAGTACTTC. Its protein is CASMISSTRSDEQYF.

V gene TRBV30 combines with J gene TRBJ1-5, with a weak D call TRBD1 (5 bases). Trimming cost V 4 bases and J 1 base, with 8 bases left between them. In germline, CDR1 is GTSNPN, CDR2 SVGIG (reference sequence). CDR3 length: 13 residues. The CDR3 here is CAWKDSSNQPQHF. In nucleotides, the CDR3 is TGTGCCTGGAAAGACAGCAGCAATCAGCCCCAGCATTTT.

The chain has TRBV21-1 and TRBJ2-7; the table's D call of TRBD2 was not tested on the DNA. TRBV21-1 is termed a pseudogene. The CDR3 has 16 residues. Here the CDR3 DNA reads TGTGCCAGCAGCAAAAGCATAAGCGGGGAACACTACGAGCAGTACTTC. Amino acids: CASSKSISGEHYEQYF.